The 9 T cell receptor beta chains reported below all come from one sample, sequenced in a study of blood T cell repertoires in COVID-19. This table comes from immunoSEQ multiplex PCR, and its TCRdb copy is limited to in-frame clones, with some not included. This sample has more than 200,000 clones, with 75% to 85% found just once. The sample taken for sequencing was peripheral blood. The receptors were gathered from a woman older than 75 with COVID-19, enrolled during active disease.

The chain uses TRBV9 and TRBJ2-7; 8 bases line up with TRBD2. The V and J ends lost 4 bases and 9 bases, in that order; junction bases with no gene match: 9. Germline lookup yields CDR1 SGDLS and CDR2 YYNGEE. The CDR3 runs to 13 residues. The CDR3 spells CASSPNREGRQYF. For the CDR3, the DNA is TGTGCCAGCAGCCCGAACCGGGAGGGGCGGCAGTACTTC.

The chain has TRBV11-2 and TRBJ1-6; D perhaps matches TRBD1 (6 bases). Per the germline V gene, CDR1 is SGHAT and CDR2 is FQNNGV. The CDR3 runs 15 residues. V was cut by 5 bases and J by 10 bases, with 18 bases left in between. The chain's CDR3 is CASSTQTGGKSPLHF. CDR3 DNA sequence: TGTGCCAGCAGCACTCAGACAGGAGGCAAATCACCCCTCCACTTT.

The chain employs TRBV28 and TRBJ1-2; 10 bases are shared with TRBD1. Germline CDR1 MDHEN, CDR2 SYDVKM. The CDR3 is 16 residues long. The junction had 8 bases not matched to a gene; V was cut back by 3 bases and J by 4 bases. Written as DNA, the CDR3 is TGTGCCAGCAGTTTGATCCCGGGACAGGGGAGCTATGGCTACACCTTC. This sequence encodes CASSLIPGQGSYGYTF.

The chain combines TRBV24-1 with TRBJ2-1; D remains unclear. This CDR3 is 13 amino acids long. Looked up from germline, CDR1 is KGHDR and CDR2 is SFDVKD. Between the trimmed V and J ends, which lost 7 bases and 0 bases, there was a span of 6 bases. The CDR3 region is CATRTSSYNEQFF. The CDR3, as DNA: TGTGCCACCAGAACAAGCTCCTACAATGAGCAGTTCTTC.

The chain recombines TRBV2 with TRBJ2-7; D is ambiguous. Germline V CDR1 and CDR2: SNHLY, FYNNEI. The CDR3 loop spans 12 amino acids. V lost 4 bases to trimming and J lost 2 bases, with 6 bases between them. The CDR3, as DNA: TGTGCCAGCAGTGTCGCTACCTACGAGCAGTACTTC. Amino acids: CASSVATYEQYF.

The rearrangement links TRBV5-1 to TRBJ2-2, with D tentatively TRBD1 (6 bases). The V end lost 1 base, the J end lost 0 bases, and 10 bases lay between the germline ends. Germline V lookup: CDR1 SGHRS, CDR2 YFSETQ. This CDR3 comprises 16 residues. CDR3 loop: CASSLRTASNTGELFF. Written as DNA, the CDR3 is TGCGCCAGCAGCTTGAGGACAGCCTCGAACACCGGGGAGCTGTTTTTT. Using reference TRBV5-1 and TRBJ2-2 for the parts outside the CDR3, the full variable domain is KAGVTQTPRYLIKTRGQQVTLSCSPISGHRSVSWYQQTPGQGLQFLFEYFSETQRNKGNFPGRFSGRQFSNSRSEMNVSTLELGDSALYLCASSLRTASNTGELFFGEGSRLTVL.

This clone was observed a handful of times. The chain has TRBV5-1 and TRBJ1-1; perhaps TRBD1 as D (6 bases). CDR1 is SGHRS, CDR2 YFSETQ, per germline. Between the trimmed V and J ends, which lost 5 bases and 7 bases, there was a span of 15 bases. This CDR3 contains 13 residues. DNA for the CDR3: TGCGCCAGCAGTATACAGGGTGATGATGAAGCTTTCTTT. It codes for CASSIQGDDEAFF.

The CDR3 sequence: CAWSTGDDQPQHF. Here the CDR3 DNA reads TGTGCCTGGAGTACAGGTGATGATCAGCCCCAGCATTTT. V and J are TRBV30 and TRBJ1-5; D might be TRBD1 (5 bases). Between the trimmed V and J ends, which lost 2 bases and 5 bases, there was a span of 10 bases. This CDR3 has 13 residues. The V gene's germline CDR1 is GTSNPN and CDR2 SVGIG (reference sequence).

V and J are TRBV18 and TRBJ2-7; 9 nucleotides line up with TRBD1. CDR1 and CDR2 from the germline V gene are KGHSH and LQKENI. This CDR3 has 15 residues. V was pared by 3 bases and J by 10 bases, with 13 bases of the junction left unmatched. CDR3 sequence: CASSPSGTGSSEQYF. CDR3 DNA sequence: TGTGCCAGCTCACCCTCTGGGACAGGGAGTTCGGAACAGTACTTC.